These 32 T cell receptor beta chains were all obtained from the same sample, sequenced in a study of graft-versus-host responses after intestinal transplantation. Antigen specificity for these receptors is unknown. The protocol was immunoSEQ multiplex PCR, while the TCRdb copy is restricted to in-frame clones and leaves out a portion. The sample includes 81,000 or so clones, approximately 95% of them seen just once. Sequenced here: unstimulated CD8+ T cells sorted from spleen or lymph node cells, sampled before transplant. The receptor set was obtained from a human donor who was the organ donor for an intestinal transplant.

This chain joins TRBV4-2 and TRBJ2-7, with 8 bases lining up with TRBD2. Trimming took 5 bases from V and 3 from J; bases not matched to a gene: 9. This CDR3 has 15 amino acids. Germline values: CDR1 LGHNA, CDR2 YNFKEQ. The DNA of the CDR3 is TGTGCCAGCAGCTCTACCCGGGGGGGGTTCTACGAGCAGTACTTC. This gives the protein CASSSTRGGFYEQYF.

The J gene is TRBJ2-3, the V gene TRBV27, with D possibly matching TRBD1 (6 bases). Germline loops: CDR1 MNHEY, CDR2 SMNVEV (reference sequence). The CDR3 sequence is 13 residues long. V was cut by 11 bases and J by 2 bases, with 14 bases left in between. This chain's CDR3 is CAVGQKYTDTQYF. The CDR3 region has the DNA TGTGCCGTCGGACAGAAGTACACAGATACGCAGTATTTT.

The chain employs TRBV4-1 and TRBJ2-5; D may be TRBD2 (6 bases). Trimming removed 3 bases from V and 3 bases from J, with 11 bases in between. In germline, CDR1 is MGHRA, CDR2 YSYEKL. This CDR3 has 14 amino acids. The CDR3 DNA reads TGCGCCAGCAGCCAGGTCCCGGGGGAAGAGACCCAGTACTTC. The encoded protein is CASSQVPGEETQYF.

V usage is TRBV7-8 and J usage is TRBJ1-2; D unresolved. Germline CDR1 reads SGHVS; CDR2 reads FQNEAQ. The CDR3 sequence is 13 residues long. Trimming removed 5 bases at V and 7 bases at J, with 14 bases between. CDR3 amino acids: CASSRNSGFGYTF. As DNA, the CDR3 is TGTGCCAGCAGCCGCAACTCGGGGTTTGGCTACACCTTC.

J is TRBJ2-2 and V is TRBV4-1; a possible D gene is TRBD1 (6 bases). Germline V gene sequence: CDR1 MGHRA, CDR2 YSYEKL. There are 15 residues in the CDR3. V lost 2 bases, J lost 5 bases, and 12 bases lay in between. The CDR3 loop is CASSQLQGRTGELFF. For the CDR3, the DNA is TGCGCCAGCAGCCAACTACAGGGCCGGACCGGGGAGCTGTTTTTT.

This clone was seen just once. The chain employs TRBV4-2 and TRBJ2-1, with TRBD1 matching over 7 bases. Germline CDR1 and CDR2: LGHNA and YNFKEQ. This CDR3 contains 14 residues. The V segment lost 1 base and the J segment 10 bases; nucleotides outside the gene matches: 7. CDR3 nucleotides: TGTGCCAGCAGCCAAGGAGGGGGCGCTCAAGAGCAGTTCTTC. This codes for CASSQGGGAQEQFF.

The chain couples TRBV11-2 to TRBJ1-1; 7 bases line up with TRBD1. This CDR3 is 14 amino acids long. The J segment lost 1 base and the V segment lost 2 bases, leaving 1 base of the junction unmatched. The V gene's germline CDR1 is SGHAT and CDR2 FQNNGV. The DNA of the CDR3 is TGTGCCAGCAGCTTATGGACAGGGAACACTGAAGCTTTCTTT. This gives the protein CASSLWTGNTEAFF.

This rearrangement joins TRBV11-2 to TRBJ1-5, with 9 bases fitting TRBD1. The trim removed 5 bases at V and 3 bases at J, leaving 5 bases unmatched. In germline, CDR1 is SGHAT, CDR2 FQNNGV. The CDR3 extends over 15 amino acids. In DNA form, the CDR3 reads TGTGCCAGCAGCCGGACAGGGGCGCTCAATCAGCCCCAGCATTTT. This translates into CASSRTGALNQPQHF.

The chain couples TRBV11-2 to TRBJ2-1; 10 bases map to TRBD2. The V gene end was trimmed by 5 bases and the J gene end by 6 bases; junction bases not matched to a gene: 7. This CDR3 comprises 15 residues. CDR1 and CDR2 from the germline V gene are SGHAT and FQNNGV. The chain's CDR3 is CASSPGLAEINEQFF. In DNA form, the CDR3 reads TGTGCCAGCAGCCCCGGACTAGCGGAGATCAATGAGCAGTTCTTC.

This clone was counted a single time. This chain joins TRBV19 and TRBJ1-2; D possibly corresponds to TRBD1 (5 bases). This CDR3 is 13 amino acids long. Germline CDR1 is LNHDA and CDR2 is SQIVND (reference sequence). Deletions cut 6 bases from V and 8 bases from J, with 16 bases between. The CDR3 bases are TGTGCCAGTAGGGAACTTCTTGGACACGGCTACACCTTC. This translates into CASRELLGHGYTF.

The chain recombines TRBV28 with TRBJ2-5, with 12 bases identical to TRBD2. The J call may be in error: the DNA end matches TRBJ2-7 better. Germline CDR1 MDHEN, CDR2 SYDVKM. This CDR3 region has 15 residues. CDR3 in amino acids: CASTTTSGRGDEQYF. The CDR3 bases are TGTGCCAGCACCACGACTAGCGGGAGAGGGGACGAGCAGTACTTC.

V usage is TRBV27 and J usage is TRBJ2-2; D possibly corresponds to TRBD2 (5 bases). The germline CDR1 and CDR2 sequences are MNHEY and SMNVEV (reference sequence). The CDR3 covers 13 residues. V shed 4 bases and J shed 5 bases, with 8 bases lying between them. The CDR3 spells CASSSRRTGELFF. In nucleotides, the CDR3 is TGTGCCAGCAGTTCGAGGAGGACCGGGGAGCTGTTTTTT.

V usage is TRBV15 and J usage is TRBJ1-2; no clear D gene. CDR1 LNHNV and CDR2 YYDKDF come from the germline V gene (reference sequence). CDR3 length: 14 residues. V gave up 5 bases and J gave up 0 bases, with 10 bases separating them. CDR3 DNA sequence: TGTGCCACCAGCGTCGGGGTCTCTAACTATGGCTACACCTTC. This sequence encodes CATSVGVSNYGYTF.

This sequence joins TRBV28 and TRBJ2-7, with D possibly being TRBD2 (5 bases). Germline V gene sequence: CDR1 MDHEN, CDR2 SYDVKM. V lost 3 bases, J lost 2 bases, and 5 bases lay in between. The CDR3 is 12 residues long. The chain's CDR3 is CASSLGAYEQYF. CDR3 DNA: TGTGCCAGCAGTTTGGGAGCCTACGAGCAGTACTTC.

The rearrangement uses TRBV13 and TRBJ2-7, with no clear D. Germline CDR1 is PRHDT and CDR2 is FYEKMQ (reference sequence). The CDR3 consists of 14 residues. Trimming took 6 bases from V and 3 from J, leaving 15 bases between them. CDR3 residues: CASSRPLDNYEQYF. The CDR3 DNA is TGTGCCAGCAGTCGTCCCCTTGACAACTACGAGCAGTACTTC.

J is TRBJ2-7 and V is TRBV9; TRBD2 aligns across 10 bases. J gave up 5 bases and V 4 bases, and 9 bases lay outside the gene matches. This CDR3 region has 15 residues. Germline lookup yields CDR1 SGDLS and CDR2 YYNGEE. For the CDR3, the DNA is TGTGCCAGCAGCCCTAGGACTAGCGGAAAGAACGAGCAGTACTTC. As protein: CASSPRTSGKNEQYF.

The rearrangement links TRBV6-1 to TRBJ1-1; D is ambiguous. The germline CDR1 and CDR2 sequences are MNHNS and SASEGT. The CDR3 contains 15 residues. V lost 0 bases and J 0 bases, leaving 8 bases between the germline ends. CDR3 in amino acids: CASSEAMGMNTEAFF. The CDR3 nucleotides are TGTGCCAGCAGTGAAGCGATGGGCATGAACACTGAAGCTTTCTTT.

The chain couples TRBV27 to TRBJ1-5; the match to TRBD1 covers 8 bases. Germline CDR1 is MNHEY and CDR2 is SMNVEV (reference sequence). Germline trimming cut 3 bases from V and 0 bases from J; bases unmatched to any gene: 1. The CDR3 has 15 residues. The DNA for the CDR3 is TGTGCCAGCAGTTTGACAGGGGTTAGCAATCAGCCCCAGCATTTT. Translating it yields CASSLTGVSNQPQHF.

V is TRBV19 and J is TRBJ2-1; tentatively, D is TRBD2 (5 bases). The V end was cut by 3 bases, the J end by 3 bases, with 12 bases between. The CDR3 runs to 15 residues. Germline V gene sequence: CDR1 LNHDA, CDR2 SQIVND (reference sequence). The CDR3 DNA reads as TGTGCCAGTAGTATTTATCGTAGCGTCTACAATGAGCAGTTCTTC. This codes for CASSIYRSVYNEQFF.

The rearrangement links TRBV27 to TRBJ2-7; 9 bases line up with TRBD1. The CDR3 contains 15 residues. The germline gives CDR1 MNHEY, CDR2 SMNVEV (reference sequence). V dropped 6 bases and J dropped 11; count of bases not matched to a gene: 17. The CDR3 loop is CASSPGRTGDLVEYF. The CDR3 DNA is TGTGCCAGCAGCCCAGGGCGGACAGGGGATTTGGTCGAGTACTTC.

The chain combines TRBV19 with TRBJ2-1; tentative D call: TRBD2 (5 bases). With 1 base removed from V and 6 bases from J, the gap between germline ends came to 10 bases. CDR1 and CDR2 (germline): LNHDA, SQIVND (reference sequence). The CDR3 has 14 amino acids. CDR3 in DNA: TGTGCCAGTAGTATAGTCACCGCGGGCAATGAGCAGTTCTTC. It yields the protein CASSIVTAGNEQFF.

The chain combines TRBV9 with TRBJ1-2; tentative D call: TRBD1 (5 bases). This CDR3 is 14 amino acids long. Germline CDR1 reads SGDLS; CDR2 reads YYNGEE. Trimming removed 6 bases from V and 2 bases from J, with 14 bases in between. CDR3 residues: CASNPLQVNYGYTF. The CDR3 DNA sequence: TGTGCCAGCAACCCTCTACAGGTGAACTATGGCTACACCTTC.

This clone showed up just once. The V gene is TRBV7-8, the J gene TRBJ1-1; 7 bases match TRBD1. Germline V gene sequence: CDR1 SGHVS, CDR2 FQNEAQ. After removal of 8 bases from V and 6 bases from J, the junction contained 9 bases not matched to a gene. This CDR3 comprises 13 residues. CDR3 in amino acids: CASGYGTVAEAFF. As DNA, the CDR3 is TGTGCCAGCGGGTACGGGACAGTCGCTGAAGCTTTCTTT. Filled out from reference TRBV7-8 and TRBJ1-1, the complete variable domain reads GAGVSQSPRYKVAKRGQDVALRCDPISGHVSLFWYQQALGQGPEFLTYFQNEAQLDKSGLPSDRFFAERPEGSVSTLKIQRTQQEDSAVYLCASGYGTVAEAFFGQGTRLTVV.

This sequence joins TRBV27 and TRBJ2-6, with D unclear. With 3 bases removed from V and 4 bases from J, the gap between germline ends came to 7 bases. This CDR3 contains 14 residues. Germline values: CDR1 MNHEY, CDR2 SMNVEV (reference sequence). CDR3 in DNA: TGTGCCAGCAGTTTTTCCGCGGGGGCCAACGTCCTGACTTTC. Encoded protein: CASSFSAGANVLTF.

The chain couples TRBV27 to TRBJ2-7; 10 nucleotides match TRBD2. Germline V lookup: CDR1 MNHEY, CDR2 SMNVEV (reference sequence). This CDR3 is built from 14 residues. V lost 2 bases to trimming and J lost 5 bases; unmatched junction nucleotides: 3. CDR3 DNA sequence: TGTGCCAGCAGTTTAAGTAGCGGGAGGAACGAGCAGTACTTC. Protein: CASSLSSGRNEQYF.

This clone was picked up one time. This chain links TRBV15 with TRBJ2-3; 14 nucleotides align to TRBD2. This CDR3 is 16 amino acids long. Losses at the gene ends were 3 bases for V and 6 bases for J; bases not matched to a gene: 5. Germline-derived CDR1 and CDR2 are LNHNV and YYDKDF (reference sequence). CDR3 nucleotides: TGTGCCACCAGCAGCATTAGGACTAGCGGGGGGGATACGCAGTATTTT. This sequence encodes CATSSIRTSGGDTQYF.

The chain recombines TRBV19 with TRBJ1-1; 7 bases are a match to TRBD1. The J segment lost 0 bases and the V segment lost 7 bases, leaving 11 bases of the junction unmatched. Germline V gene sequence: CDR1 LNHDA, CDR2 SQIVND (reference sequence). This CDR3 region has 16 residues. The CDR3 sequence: CASIGTAYTLNTEAFF. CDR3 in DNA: TGTGCCAGTATTGGGACAGCGTACACCTTGAACACTGAAGCTTTCTTT.

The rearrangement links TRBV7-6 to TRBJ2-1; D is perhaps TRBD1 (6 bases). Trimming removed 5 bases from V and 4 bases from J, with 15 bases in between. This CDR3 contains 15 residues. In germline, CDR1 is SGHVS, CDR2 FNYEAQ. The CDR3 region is CASSRHRVPYNEQFF. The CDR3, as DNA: TGTGCCAGCAGCCGCCACAGGGTCCCTTACAATGAGCAGTTCTTC.

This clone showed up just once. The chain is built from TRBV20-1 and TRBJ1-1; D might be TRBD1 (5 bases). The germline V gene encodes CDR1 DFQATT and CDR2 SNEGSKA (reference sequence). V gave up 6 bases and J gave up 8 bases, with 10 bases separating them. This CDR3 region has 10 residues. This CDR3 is CSASAGEAFF. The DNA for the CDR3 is TGCAGTGCCTCGGCAGGGGAAGCTTTCTTT.

CDR3 nucleotide sequence: TGTGCCAGTAACGAGGGAGCTTACTACGAGCAGTACTTC. As protein: CASNEGAYYEQYF. This chain connects TRBV19 to TRBJ2-7; maybe TRBD2 (5 bases). Germline V gene data show CDR1 as LNHDA and CDR2 as SQIVND (reference sequence). Trimming removed 7 bases from V and 3 bases from J, with 13 bases in between. This CDR3 contains 13 residues.

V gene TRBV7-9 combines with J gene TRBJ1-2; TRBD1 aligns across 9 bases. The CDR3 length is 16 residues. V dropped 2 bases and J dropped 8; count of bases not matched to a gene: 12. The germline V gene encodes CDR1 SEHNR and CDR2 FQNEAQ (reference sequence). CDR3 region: CASSLTLDRGGVGYTF. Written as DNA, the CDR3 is TGTGCCAGCAGCTTAACGTTGGACAGGGGAGGGGTCGGCTACACCTTC.

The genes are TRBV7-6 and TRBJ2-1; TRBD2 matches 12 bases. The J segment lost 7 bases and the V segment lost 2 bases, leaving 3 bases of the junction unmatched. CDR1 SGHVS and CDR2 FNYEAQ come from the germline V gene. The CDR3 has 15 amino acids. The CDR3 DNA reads TGTGCCAGCAGCTTATCTAGCGGGGGGGCTAATGAGCAGTTCTTC. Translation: CASSLSSGGANEQFF.